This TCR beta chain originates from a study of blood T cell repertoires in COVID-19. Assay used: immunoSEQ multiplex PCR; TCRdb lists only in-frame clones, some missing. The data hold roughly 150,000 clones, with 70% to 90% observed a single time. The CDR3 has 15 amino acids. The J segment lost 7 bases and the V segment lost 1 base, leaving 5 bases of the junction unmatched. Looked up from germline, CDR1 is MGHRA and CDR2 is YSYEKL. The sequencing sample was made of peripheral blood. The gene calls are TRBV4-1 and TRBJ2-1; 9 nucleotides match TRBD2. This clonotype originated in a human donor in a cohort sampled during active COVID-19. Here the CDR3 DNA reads TGCGCCAGCAGCCAAGCAGCGGGGGGCAGGAATGAGCAGTTCTTC. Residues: CASSQAAGGRNEQFF.